These 22 T cell receptor beta chains were all obtained from the same sample, sequenced in a study of T cell changes during pregnancy in multiple sclerosis. The table came from immunoSEQ multiplex PCR; TCRdb's copy has only in-frame clones and leaves some out. Seen here are about 33,000 clones, about nine tenths observed once, and the top ten hold 2.5% to 3%. The specimen was CD4+ T cells from peripheral blood mononuclear cells, collected in the third trimester of pregnancy. Receptors were obtained from a female donor in good health, enrolled as a control in a pregnancy study.

The rearrangement links TRBV7-2 to TRBJ1-2, with D possibly TRBD1 on 6 matching bases. V gave up 2 bases and J gave up 0 bases, with 10 bases separating them. CDR1 is SGHTA, CDR2 FQGNSA, per germline. The CDR3 spans 15 residues. The CDR3 sequence: CASSLTQGTNYGYTF. In DNA form, the CDR3 reads TGTGCCAGCAGCTTAACCCAGGGGACTAACTATGGCTACACCTTC. Full variable domain (missing parts from reference TRBV7-2 and TRBJ1-2): GAGVSQSPSNKVTEKGKDVELRCDPISGHTALYWYRQSLGQGLEFLIYFQGNSAPDKSGLPSDRFSAERTGGSVSTLTIQRTQQEDSAVYLCASSLTQGTNYGYTFGSGTRLTVV.

The chain carries TRBV19 and TRBJ2-2; the D gene is possibly TRBD2 (5 bases). The length of the CDR3 is 14 residues. V dropped 4 bases and J dropped 5 bases, with 11 bases sitting between them. Germline CDR1 reads LNHDA; CDR2 reads SQIVND (reference sequence). The CDR3 DNA reads as TGTGCCAGTAGTACTGACTGGGAGACCGGGGAGCTGTTTTTT. Amino acid sequence: CASSTDWETGELFF.

This sequence joins TRBV28 and TRBJ1-4; 7 nucleotides align to TRBD1. The ends lost 6 bases at V and 8 bases at J; junction bases unmatched: 12. CDR3 length equals 15 residues. Germline CDR1 MDHEN, CDR2 SYDVKM. CDR3: CASSTLQGRREKLFF. CDR3 sequence (DNA): TGTGCCAGCAGCACTTTACAGGGGCGACGAGAAAAACTGTTTTTT.

The chain employs TRBV29-1 and TRBJ1-1; tentatively, D is TRBD1 (5 bases). Looked up from germline, CDR1 is SQVTM and CDR2 is ANQGSEA. CDR3 length: 13 residues. Trimming pared 6 bases from V and 2 bases from J, leaving 13 bases between. CDR3 region: CSVAGRLNTEAFF. In DNA, the CDR3 is TGCAGCGTCGCGGGACGGTTAAACACTGAAGCTTTCTTT. Drawing the rest from reference TRBV29-1 and TRBJ1-1, the complete variable domain is SAVISQKPSRDICQRGTSLTIQCQVDSQVTMMFWYRQQPGQSLTLIATANQGSEATYESGFVIDKFPISRPNLTFSTLTVSNMSPEDSSIYLCSVAGRLNTEAFFGQGTRLTVV.

The CDR3 loop is CASSTRRLAGSYEQYF. CDR3 nucleotides: TGTGCCAGTAGTACCCGCCGACTAGCGGGCTCCTACGAGCAGTACTTC. The chain has TRBV19 and TRBJ2-7; 10 bases line up with TRBD2. The J segment lost 0 bases and the V segment lost 4 bases, leaving 6 bases of the junction unmatched. Germline CDR1 and CDR2: LNHDA and SQIVND (reference sequence). This CDR3 contains 16 residues.

The CDR3 nucleotides read TGTGCCACCAGCAGAGATCACGAGACAGGTTCCTACGAGCAGTACTTC. As protein: CATSRDHETGSYEQYF. The V call is TRBV15, the J call TRBJ2-7, with D perhaps TRBD1 (6 bases). The germline V gene has CDR1 LNHNV and CDR2 YYDKDF (reference sequence). V lost 0 bases and J 1 base, leaving 13 bases between the germline ends. This CDR3 is built from 16 residues.

The V gene is TRBV7-9, the J gene TRBJ2-1; the D gene is possibly TRBD2 (5 bases). Germline values: CDR1 SEHNR, CDR2 FQNEAQ (reference sequence). Trimming removed 5 bases at V and 9 bases at J, with 14 bases between. CDR3 size: 13 residues. The CDR3: CASSATRLAEQFF. CDR3 nucleotides: TGTGCCAGCAGCGCCACTAGATTAGCTGAGCAGTTCTTC.

The V call is TRBV28, the J call TRBJ2-1, with 10 bases matching TRBD2. With V trimmed by 6 bases and J by 9 bases, 8 bases remained unmatched. Germline V gene lookup returns CDR1 MDHEN and CDR2 SYDVKM. The CDR3 has 14 amino acids. The CDR3 region is CASRPPLAGVEQFF. Here the CDR3 DNA reads TGTGCCAGCAGGCCTCCTCTAGCGGGAGTTGAGCAGTTCTTC.

The V gene is TRBV28, the J gene TRBJ1-2; tentative D call: TRBD1 (5 bases). This CDR3 has 15 amino acids. With 2 bases removed from V and 5 bases from J, the gap between germline ends came to 15 bases. Germline V gene sequence: CDR1 MDHEN, CDR2 SYDVKM. CDR3 in DNA: TGTGCCAGCAGTTTAGGCGCCGCAGGGCGGTATGGCTACACCTTC. This gives the protein CASSLGAAGRYGYTF.

The chain recombines TRBV7-8 with TRBJ2-7; D is ambiguous. From germline, CDR1 is SGHVS and CDR2 FQNEAQ. The length of the CDR3 is 17 residues. Trimming removed 1 base at V and 1 base at J, with 17 bases between. The CDR3, as DNA: TGTGCCAGCAGCTTAGGCGGCCCGTTCTCCCCTTCCTACGAGCAGTACTTC. Amino acids: CASSLGGPFSPSYEQYF.

V is TRBV27 and J is TRBJ2-7; TRBD1 agrees at 7 bases. V shed 3 bases, J shed 3 bases, and the junction held 2 bases outside the gene matches. CDR3 length equals 13 residues. Germline CDR1 reads MNHEY; CDR2 reads SMNVEV (reference sequence). CDR3 residues: CASSFRTGYEQYF. In DNA, the CDR3 is TGTGCCAGCAGTTTTAGGACAGGCTACGAGCAGTACTTC.

The chain carries TRBV5-1 and TRBJ2-1; TRBD1 might be the D (5 bases). The V gene lost 0 bases and the J gene lost 5 bases, with 9 bases spanning the gap. Germline CDR1 reads SGHRS; CDR2 reads YFSETQ. The CDR3 length is 14 residues. CDR3 amino acids: CASSLGQGNNEQFF. In nucleotides, the CDR3 is TGCGCCAGCAGCTTGGGCCAGGGCAACAATGAGCAGTTCTTC.

The CDR3 nucleotides read TGTGCCAGCAGTCCTTACTTGAGGGGGGCCAACGTCCTGACTTTC. This gives the protein CASSPYLRGANVLTF. This chain joins TRBV27 and TRBJ2-6; no definite D call. Germline V gene lookup returns CDR1 MNHEY and CDR2 SMNVEV (reference sequence). V lost 5 bases, J lost 4 bases, and 12 bases lay in between. The CDR3 has 15 residues.

The CDR3 loop is CASQGATFSGANVLTF. DNA for the CDR3: TGTGCCAGCCAGGGGGCTACCTTCTCTGGGGCCAACGTCCTGACTTTC. V is TRBV27 and J is TRBJ2-6, with 8 bases aligning to TRBD1. The germline gives CDR1 MNHEY, CDR2 SMNVEV (reference sequence). CDR3 length equals 16 residues. V dropped 8 bases and J dropped 0; count of bases not matched to a gene: 6.

The V and J genes are TRBV5-6 and TRBJ2-5, with 7 bases matching TRBD2. V gave up 4 bases and J gave up 5 bases; unmatched junction bases: 11. The CDR3 totals 15 residues. Per the germline V gene, CDR1 is SGHDT and CDR2 is YYEEEE. The CDR3 is CASSMHRGDRETQYF. Written as DNA, the CDR3 is TGTGCCAGCAGCATGCATCGGGGGGATAGGGAGACCCAGTACTTC.

V gene TRBV28 combines with J gene TRBJ1-2, with D hard to call. The V gene's germline CDR1 is MDHEN and CDR2 SYDVKM. The CDR3 length is 13 residues. The V and J ends lost 6 bases and 4 bases respectively, with 12 bases between them. DNA of the CDR3: TGTGCCAGCAGACAAGCGGGATCCTATGGCTACACCTTC. Translating gives CASRQAGSYGYTF.

The chain combines TRBV29-1 with TRBJ2-5; D remains unclear. This CDR3 has 10 residues. Trimming took off 4 bases at V and 7 bases at J, with 7 bases between the two ends. Germline V gene data show CDR1 as SQVTM and CDR2 as ANQGSEA. For the CDR3, the DNA is TGCAGCGTTGTAACGGGGACCCAGTACTTC. It yields the protein CSVVTGTQYF. Combining the CDR3 with reference TRBV29-1 and TRBJ2-5 gives the whole variable domain SAVISQKPSRDICQRGTSLTIQCQVDSQVTMMFWYRQQPGQSLTLIATANQGSEATYESGFVIDKFPISRPNLTFSTLTVSNMSPEDSSIYLCSVVTGTQYFGPGTRLLVL.

This clone showed up just a few times. This chain connects TRBV10-3 to TRBJ1-1, with D possibly matching TRBD1 (5 bases). Germline assignment: CDR1 ENHRY and CDR2 SYGVKD. CDR3 length equals 13 residues. V gave up 4 bases and J gave up 11 bases, with 17 bases separating them. DNA of the CDR3: TGTGCCATCAGTGGGGGGACTTCCATGGCGGCTTTCTTT. Protein: CAISGGTSMAAFF.

The V and J genes are TRBV7-3 and TRBJ2-1, with TRBD2 identical over 11 bases. This CDR3 contains 16 residues. The trim removed 5 bases at V and 10 bases at J, leaving 13 bases unmatched. Germline CDR1 and CDR2: SGHTA and FQGTGA. CDR3 protein: CASSTRGLADHTEQFF. In DNA form, the CDR3 reads TGTGCCAGCAGCACCCGGGGACTAGCGGACCACACGGAGCAGTTCTTC.

The gene calls are TRBV4-2 and TRBJ2-2, with 11 bases that match TRBD2. V trimming: 1 base; J trimming: 4 bases; junction bases outside the gene matches: 8. The CDR3 length is 18 residues. In germline, CDR1 is LGHNA, CDR2 YNFKEQ. The CDR3 reads CASSQAWGLADSTGELFF. The CDR3 region has the DNA TGTGCCAGCAGCCAAGCTTGGGGACTAGCGGATTCCACCGGGGAGCTGTTTTTT.

This chain uses TRBV6-5 with TRBJ2-2; 8 bases fit TRBD1. CDR3 length: 13 amino acids. CDR1 is MNHEY and CDR2 is SVGAGI in the germline V gene. V lost 8 bases and J lost 5; bases outside the gene matches: 4. Here the CDR3 reads CASERTGTGELFF. In DNA, the CDR3 is TGTGCCAGCGAACGGACAGGGACCGGGGAGCTGTTTTTT.

DNA for the CDR3: TGTGCCAGCAGCGTAGGGACAGTAGGTTCACCCCTCCACTTT. This translates into CASSVGTVGSPLHF. J is TRBJ1-6 and V is TRBV9, with D tentatively TRBD1 (6 bases). V dropped 0 bases and J dropped 9 bases, with 10 bases sitting between them. Germline V gene sequence: CDR1 SGDLS, CDR2 YYNGEE. The CDR3 sequence is 14 residues long.